These 27 T cell receptor beta chains came from one sample sequenced in a study of T cells after posttransplantation cyclophosphamide. Cyclophosphamide on days +3 and +4 followed busulfan-fludarabine conditioning and a marrow graft. Generated by immunoSEQ multiplex PCR, the TCRdb table keeps only in-frame clones and is missing some. The table records about 17,000 clones, roughly four fifths of them present only once. Sequencing used CD8+ T cells sorted from PBMCs, obtained roughly 250 weeks after a stem cell transplant with posttransplant cyclophosphamide. The receptors were gathered from a female patient aged 35-55 years who received an allogeneic stem cell transplant from a related donor, was CMV-positive, and had no GVHD. The graft donor may have given rise to some T cells.

CDR3 sequence reads: CASSPGTGRVSPEAFF. CDR3 bases: TGTGCCAGCAGCCCAGGGACAGGGAGAGTTAGTCCTGAAGCTTTCTTT. The chain combines TRBV5-4 with TRBJ1-1, with 9 nucleotides matching TRBD1. The CDR3 runs 16 residues. With V trimmed by 4 bases and J by 6 bases, 13 bases remained unmatched. The germline CDR1 and CDR2 sequences are SGHNT and YYREEE (reference sequence).

This rearrangement joins TRBV4-1 to TRBJ2-7; 11 bases agree with TRBD2. Per the germline V gene, CDR1 is MGHRA and CDR2 is YSYEKL. V shed 8 bases and J 7 bases; nucleotides not matched to a gene: 10. The CDR3 runs 14 residues. CDR3 coding DNA: TGCGCCAGCGGAACTAGCGGGGGTTCGGGGGAGCAGTACTTC. Protein product: CASGTSGGSGEQYF.

For this clone: Relative to the germline gene, one junction end is altered; a read error may explain this. The V call is TRBV6-1, the J call TRBJ2-4; the D gene is possibly TRBD1 (6 bases). Germline V gives CDR1 MNHNS, CDR2 SASEGT. The CDR3 covers 17 residues. The CDR3 nucleotides are TGTGCCATCAGTGAACCCGACAGGACTCGGGCCAAAAACATTCAGTACTTC. Translated, it gives CAISEPDRTRAKNIQYF.

This rearrangement joins TRBV4-1 to TRBJ2-5; the match to TRBD1 covers 7 bases. This CDR3 has 17 amino acids. J lost 2 bases, V lost 1 base, and 10 bases had no gene match. Germline CDR1 is MGHRA and CDR2 is YSYEKL. CDR3 residues: CASSQVSGTESQETQYF. DNA for the CDR3: TGCGCCAGCAGCCAAGTGTCCGGGACAGAGTCTCAAGAGACCCAGTACTTC.

This chain uses TRBV10-3 with TRBJ1-6; TRBD1 matches 8 bases. The CDR3 contains 12 residues. The trim removed 6 bases at V and 8 bases at J, leaving 0 bases unmatched. Germline assignment: CDR1 ENHRY and CDR2 SYGVKD. This chain's CDR3 is CAIRDRDSPLHF. CDR3 nucleotides: TGTGCCATCAGGGACAGGGATTCACCCCTCCACTTT.

V usage is TRBV5-5 and J usage is TRBJ1-2; D might be TRBD1 (5 bases). The CDR3 extends over 12 amino acids. Germline CDR1 is SGHKS and CDR2 is YYEKEE (reference sequence). V lost 7 bases, J lost 4 bases, and 11 bases lay in between. The CDR3, as DNA: TGTGCCAGCTTAGGGGCTCCCTATGGCTACACCTTC. This encodes CASLGAPYGYTF.

This clone came up once. CDR3 region: CASSIGVGGEKLFF. In DNA form, the CDR3 reads TGTGCCAGTAGTATCGGGGTAGGTGGTGAAAAACTGTTTTTT. The rearrangement uses TRBV19 and TRBJ1-4; no clear D. V was clipped by 3 bases and J by 7 bases, with 12 bases between them. CDR3 length: 14 amino acids. Germline-derived CDR1 and CDR2 are LNHDA and SQIVND (reference sequence).

The chain employs TRBV15 and TRBJ2-2, with TRBD1 as a possible D gene (5 bases). Trimming removed 1 base at V and 2 bases at J, with 8 bases between. Germline V gene sequence: CDR1 LNHNV, CDR2 YYDKDF (reference sequence). The CDR3 totals 15 residues. The CDR3 nucleotides read TGTGCCACCAGCAGAGGACAGCAAAACACCGGGGAGCTGTTTTTT. Protein product: CATSRGQQNTGELFF.

The J gene is TRBJ2-3, the V gene TRBV7-9; tentative D call: TRBD2 (6 bases). The CDR3 is 13 amino acids. The germline CDR1 and CDR2 sequences are SEHNR and FQNEAQ (reference sequence). The V and J ends lost 5 bases and 4 bases respectively, with 10 bases between them. For the CDR3, the DNA is TGTGCCAGCAGCCTCGGAGGGGCAGATACGCAGTATTTT. Its protein is CASSLGGADTQYF.

This chain connects TRBV7-9 to TRBJ1-5, with 8 bases fitting TRBD1. V lost 4 bases and J lost 7; bases outside the gene matches: 9. This CDR3 has 15 residues. Germline loops: CDR1 SEHNR, CDR2 FQNEAQ (reference sequence). CDR3 coding DNA: TGTGCCAGCAGCTCAGACACAGGGGGTTTGCAGCCCCAGCATTTT. This translates into CASSSDTGGLQPQHF.

V is TRBV6-5 and J is TRBJ2-3, with TRBD1 matching 9 bases. Trimming cost V 0 bases and J 6 bases; bases outside gene matches: 7. CDR1 is MNHEY, CDR2 SVGAGI, per germline. CDR3 length: 16 residues. CDR3 bases: TGTGCCAGCAGTTACTCGACAGGGGGTGCCCGGGATACGCAGTATTTT. Translated: CASSYSTGGARDTQYF.

This clone was detected only once. The V call is TRBV29-1, the J call TRBJ2-7; 7 bases align to TRBD1. The germline CDR1 and CDR2 sequences are SQVTM and ANQGSEA. The length of the CDR3 is 12 residues. With V trimmed by 7 bases and J by 0 bases, 3 bases remained unmatched. The DNA of the CDR3 is TGCAGCGGCCGGGACAGCTCCTACGAGCAGTACTTC. Protein sequence: CSGRDSSYEQYF.

This clone was counted between two and nine times. V gene TRBV19 combines with J gene TRBJ1-1; tentative D call: TRBD1 (6 bases). The CDR3 length is 14 residues. The germline V and J ends were trimmed by 1 base and 4 bases, with 10 bases remaining between them. The germline V gene has CDR1 LNHDA and CDR2 SQIVND (reference sequence). CDR3 in DNA: TGTGCCAGTAGTATAGCAGGGGCGGGCACTGAAGCTTTCTTT. It codes for CASSIAGAGTEAFF.

This chain uses TRBV10-3 with TRBJ1-1; D unresolved. This CDR3 has 14 amino acids. V was pared by 3 bases and J by 1 base, with 9 bases between. Germline V CDR1 and CDR2: ENHRY, SYGVKD. CDR3 sequence: CAISESGRNTEAFF. The DNA for the CDR3 is TGTGCCATCAGTGAATCGGGGAGGAACACTGAAGCTTTCTTT.

This clone came up a few times. V gene TRBV5-1 combines with J gene TRBJ2-3; D may be TRBD2 (6 bases). There are 16 residues in the CDR3. The germline V gene has CDR1 SGHRS and CDR2 YFSETQ. Trimming took 4 bases from V and 3 from J, leaving 18 bases between them. The CDR3, as DNA: TGCGCCAGCAGCGCGGAGGGCCCGTTGGGGACAGATACGCAGTATTTT. It codes for CASSAEGPLGTDTQYF.

This clone has only one observation. The chain links TRBV7-9 to TRBJ1-6, with D maybe TRBD1 (5 bases). The CDR3 contains 18 residues. Trimming shortened V by 5 bases and J by 2 bases, and 19 bases separated the two germline ends. Germline V gives CDR1 SEHNR, CDR2 FQNEAQ (reference sequence). The CDR3 spells CASSPGLLRRPYNSPLHF. The CDR3 nucleotides read TGTGCCAGCAGCCCGGGACTTTTGAGGAGGCCCTATAATTCACCCCTCCACTTT.

The CDR3 protein is CASTPRTGGYGELFF. Written as DNA, the CDR3 is TGTGCCAGCACCCCCCGGACAGGGGGCTACGGGGAGCTGTTTTTT. V usage is TRBV6-1 and J usage is TRBJ2-2; 11 bases are shared with TRBD1. The CDR3 has 15 amino acids. The junction had 8 bases not matched to a gene; V was cut back by 7 bases and J by 7 bases. CDR1 is MNHNS and CDR2 is SASEGT in the germline V gene.

The chain carries TRBV7-2 and TRBJ2-5; 9 bases align to TRBD2. The V gene end was trimmed by 1 base and the J gene end by 5 bases; junction bases not matched to a gene: 8. Germline CDR1 reads SGHTA; CDR2 reads FQGNSA. This CDR3 has 16 amino acids. The CDR3 DNA follows: TGTGCCAGCAGCTTAGAAAGGCTAGCGGGATCGGAGACCCAGTACTTC. Encoded protein: CASSLERLAGSETQYF.

This sequence joins TRBV14 and TRBJ2-7; D is uncertain. V was clipped by 1 base and J by 2 bases, with 15 bases between them. Germline loops: CDR1 SGHDN, CDR2 FVKESK. The CDR3 runs 16 residues. CDR3 loop: CASSQGYDKRPYEQYF. Here the CDR3 DNA reads TGTGCCAGCAGCCAAGGCTATGACAAACGACCCTACGAGCAGTACTTC.

This clone came up a few times. The rearrangement uses TRBV10-1 and TRBJ2-7, with a tentative D call TRBD1 (5 bases). Per the germline V gene, CDR1 is WNHNN and CDR2 is SYGVQD (reference sequence). Trimming stripped 0 bases from V and 6 bases from J, with 9 bases between. CDR3 length: 13 residues. CDR3 bases: TGCGCCAGCAGTGAGTCGTTAGGGGTCGAGCAGTACTTC. Translating gives CASSESLGVEQYF.

This chain uses TRBV5-1 with TRBJ2-1; 8 positions agree with TRBD1. Germline CDR1 SGHRS, CDR2 YFSETQ. V gave up 0 bases and J gave up 3 bases; unmatched junction bases: 2. CDR3 length: 15 amino acids. The CDR3 nucleotides are TGCGCCAGCAGCTTGGGAGGGACAGGCTACAATGAGCAGTTCTTC. It yields the protein CASSLGGTGYNEQFF. Full variable domain (missing parts from reference TRBV5-1 and TRBJ2-1): KAGVTQTPRYLIKTRGQQVTLSCSPISGHRSVSWYQQTPGQGLQFLFEYFSETQRNKGNFPGRFSGRQFSNSRSEMNVSTLELGDSALYLCASSLGGTGYNEQFFGPGTRLTVL.

The rearrangement joins TRBV19 to TRBJ1-6, with D perhaps TRBD1 (5 bases). The V end was cut by 10 bases, the J end by 11 bases, with 15 bases between. Germline CDR1 reads LNHDA; CDR2 reads SQIVND (reference sequence). CDR3 size: 12 residues. The CDR3 reads CATNGGSTPLHF. The CDR3 DNA reads as TGTGCCACCAACGGGGGGTCTACACCCCTCCACTTT.

This clone showed up just once. CDR3 protein: CASSQVTLDYGYTF. CDR3 DNA sequence: TGCGCCAGCAGCCAAGTAACTCTAGACTATGGCTACACCTTC. The gene calls are TRBV4-1 and TRBJ1-2; D not certain. Between the trimmed V and J ends, which lost 1 base and 3 bases, there was a span of 9 bases. The length of the CDR3 is 14 residues. Germline assignment: CDR1 MGHRA and CDR2 YSYEKL.

The rearrangement joins TRBV14 to TRBJ1-4, with TRBD1 matching 7 bases. Germline values: CDR1 SGHDN, CDR2 FVKESK. The CDR3 covers 13 residues. The junction had 3 bases not matched to a gene; V was cut back by 4 bases and J by 7 bases. The CDR3 DNA follows: TGTGCCAGCAGCCCCCAGGGGGGTGAAAAACTGTTTTTT. Protein product: CASSPQGGEKLFF.

The chain carries TRBV7-9 and TRBJ1-1; D is ambiguous. Germline loops: CDR1 SEHNR, CDR2 FQNEAQ (reference sequence). The CDR3 totals 13 residues. V was shortened by 5 bases and J by 6 bases, with 13 bases between the two germline ends. In DNA, the CDR3 is TGTGCCAGCAGCCCCCCCGCCAGGCCTGAAGCTTTCTTT. Amino acid sequence: CASSPPARPEAFF.

The V gene is TRBV5-8, the J gene TRBJ2-7; a weak D match, TRBD2 (6 bases). V dropped 4 bases and J dropped 2 bases, with 19 bases sitting between them. CDR3 length: 16 amino acids. Germline CDR1 reads SGHTS; CDR2 reads YDEGEE. CDR3 DNA: TGTGCCAGCAGCCTTCTTGGCGGGACTTTAACCTACGAGCAGTACTTC. This encodes CASSLLGGTLTYEQYF.

This rearrangement joins TRBV2 to TRBJ2-5; no reliable D call. Germline CDR1 reads SNHLY; CDR2 reads FYNNEI. The length of the CDR3 is 14 residues. Trimming stripped 6 bases from V and 0 bases from J, with 11 bases between. The CDR3 sequence: CASRVDSYQETQYF. CDR3 bases: TGTGCCAGCAGAGTAGACTCCTACCAAGAGACCCAGTACTTC.